The 16 T cell receptor beta chains given below trace back to one sample, sequenced in a study of T-cell reconstitution after alpha-beta-depleted transplantation in children. The TCRbeta library incorporated unique molecular identifiers. From the PCR reads, TCRdb called clonotypes with MiXCR, one entry per CDR3 protein. The table lists about 580,000 distinct CDR3 sequences, around 23% of them singletons. Sequences were derived from PBMCs, mostly from graft donor cells, sampled 360 days after TCRalphabeta/CD19-depleted stem cell transplant. These TCRs come from a boy under two years old who had a stem cell transplant for acute myeloid leukemia, so the T cells may come from the graft donor.

This clonotype came up a few times. V and J are TRBV20-1 and TRBJ1-2; D gene ambiguous. CDR3 size: 12 residues. Germline CDR1 and CDR2: DFQATT and SNEGSKA (reference sequence). Trimming took off 5 bases at V and 3 bases at J, with 10 bases between the two ends. CDR3 nucleotides: TGCAGTGCTGGGATCGGTGACTATGGCTACACCTTC. This translates into CSAGIGDYGYTF.

This clonotype was detected only a few times. The chain carries TRBV12-3 or TRBV12-4 and TRBJ1-1, with unresolved D. This CDR3 comprises 14 residues. Trimming took off 0 bases at V and 0 bases at J, with 5 bases between the two ends. The CDR3 nucleotides read TGTGCCAGCAGTTTAGCCGCAGTGAACACTGAAGCTTTCTTT. It codes for CASSLAAVNTEAFF.

This clonotype was recorded at least ten times. The gene calls are TRBV28 and TRBJ2-3; no firm D call. The germline V and J ends were trimmed by 7 bases and 8 bases, with 10 bases remaining between them. CDR1 is MDHEN, CDR2 SYDVKM, per germline. CDR3 length equals 11 residues. CDR3 in DNA: TGTGCCAGCACCTTGGAGTTTACGCAGTATTTT. Protein sequence: CASTLEFTQYF.

The rearrangement uses TRBV20-1 and TRBJ2-3; maybe TRBD2 (7 bases). This CDR3 is built from 17 residues. Germline V gives CDR1 DFQATT, CDR2 SNEGSKA (reference sequence). The ends were cut back, 3 bases at V and 2 bases at J, with 21 bases in the middle. Here the CDR3 DNA reads TGCAGTGCTAGGACGCTGGAGGGGGGGGCCAACACAGATACGCAGTATTTT. Protein product: CSARTLEGGANTDTQYF.

There are many counts of this clonotype. The V call is TRBV5-1, the J call TRBJ1-1; 10 nucleotides align to TRBD1. This CDR3 contains 16 residues. V was pared by 1 base and J by 3 bases, with 6 bases of the junction left unmatched. Germline V gene sequence: CDR1 SGHRS, CDR2 YFSETQ. In nucleotides, the CDR3 is TGCGCCAGCAGCTTGTCAGGACAGGGGGATTACACTGAAGCTTTCTTT. It codes for CASSLSGQGDYTEAFF.

The chain recombines TRBV12-3 or TRBV12-4 with TRBJ2-3, with 11 nucleotides matching TRBD2. CDR3 length: 21 residues. Germline trimming cut 4 bases from V and 5 bases from J; bases unmatched to any gene: 23. This CDR3 is CASSSSLPGRVAGGAGDTQYF. In DNA form, the CDR3 reads TGTGCCAGCAGTTCGAGCCTACCCGGGAGGGTAGCGGGGGGGGCGGGAGATACGCAGTATTTT.

V usage is TRBV20-1 and J usage is TRBJ1-4; 7 positions agree with TRBD1. This CDR3 contains 17 residues. The V gene's germline CDR1 is DFQATT and CDR2 SNEGSKA (reference sequence). Trimming removed 0 bases from V and 0 bases from J; junction bases left unmatched: 7. The CDR3 protein is CSARDRRGLATNEKLFF. The DNA of the CDR3 is TGCAGTGCTAGAGATCGAAGGGGGCTCGCAACTAATGAAAAACTGTTTTTT.

The chain employs TRBV10-2 and TRBJ1-6; a weak D match, TRBD1 (5 bases). The CDR3 has 12 residues. Trimming pared 6 bases from V and 9 bases from J, leaving 9 bases between. Germline values: CDR1 WSHSY, CDR2 SAAADI. CDR3 sequence reads: CASRERGSPLHF. The CDR3 nucleotides read TGCGCCAGCAGGGAGAGGGGTTCACCCCTCCACTTT.

In its sample, this clonotype was seen a few times. This sequence joins TRBV4-3 and TRBJ1-1; D possibly corresponds to TRBD1 (5 bases). This CDR3 comprises 18 residues. Germline lookup yields CDR1 LGHNA and CDR2 YSLEER. Trimming took 0 bases from V and 3 from J, leaving 20 bases between them. CDR3 in DNA: TGCGCCAGCAGCCAAGACAAATTAGTAGGTGGGGGTGACACTGAAGCTTTCTTT. It translates to CASSQDKLVGGGDTEAFF.

This clonotype was counted ten times or more. This chain connects TRBV11-2 to TRBJ2-1, with 9 positions matching TRBD2. The length of the CDR3 is 17 residues. In germline, CDR1 is SGHAT, CDR2 FQNNGV. The V and J ends lost 1 base and 9 bases, in that order; junction bases with no gene match: 13. As DNA, the CDR3 is TGTGCCAGCAGCTTAGTCGTTATGGCGGGGGGGCTTGGTGAGCAGTTCTTC. It specifies CASSLVVMAGGLGEQFF.

The chain has TRBV6-5 and TRBJ1-2; D is perhaps TRBD1 (5 bases). The CDR3 loop spans 14 amino acids. Trimming removed 2 bases at V and 7 bases at J, with 14 bases between. Germline CDR1 is MNHEY and CDR2 is SVGAGI. The CDR3 reads CASSYRDAQGGYTF. CDR3 nucleotide sequence: TGTGCCAGCAGTTACCGGGACGCCCAAGGTGGCTACACCTTC.

V and J are TRBV20-1 and TRBJ2-3, with TRBD2 matching over 8 bases. The germline V gene has CDR1 DFQATT and CDR2 SNEGSKA (reference sequence). Trimming at V came to 6 bases and at J to 6 bases, leaving 14 bases not matched to a gene. The CDR3 loop spans 15 amino acids. The DNA for the CDR3 is TGCAGTGCCCACCCCGCGGGAGGTAGAATTGATACGCAGTATTTT. The encoded protein is CSAHPAGGRIDTQYF.

This clonotype was seen ten or more times. The J gene is TRBJ1-1, the V gene TRBV4-3; D unresolved. Per the germline V gene, CDR1 is LGHNA and CDR2 is YSLEER. CDR3 length: 12 amino acids. Trimming left V 0 bases short and J 2 bases short, with 1 base between. CDR3 sequence (DNA): TGCGCCAGCAGCCAAGATAACACTGAAGCTTTCTTT. Its translation is CASSQDNTEAFF.

This clonotype came up a few times. The rearrangement uses TRBV20-1 and TRBJ2-2, with D perhaps matching TRBD1 (5 bases). Germline V gene data show CDR1 as DFQATT and CDR2 as SNEGSKA (reference sequence). The V and J ends lost 0 bases and 6 bases respectively, with 26 bases between them. CDR3 length equals 19 residues. CDR3 in DNA: TGCAGTGCTAGAGACGTCCCGATTTTTCAGCCCCTAGGGGCCGGGGAGCTGTTTTTT. Protein product: CSARDVPIFQPLGAGELFF.

This clonotype was counted between two and nine times. The DNA for the CDR3 is TGTGCCAGCAGTTTCCGGAGGACGGAATTTTACGAGCAGTACTTC. Its translation is CASSFRRTEFYEQYF. This rearrangement joins TRBV12-3 or TRBV12-4 to TRBJ2-7, with a possible D match to TRBD2 (5 bases). The CDR3 spans 15 residues. The germline V and J ends were trimmed by 3 bases and 4 bases, with 16 bases remaining between them.

This clonotype was seen many times. The chain joins TRBV12-3 or TRBV12-4 to TRBJ2-1, with a weak D call TRBD2 (5 bases). Trimming cost V 3 bases and J 7 bases, with 7 bases left between them. The CDR3 has 12 amino acids. DNA of the CDR3: TGTGCCAGCAGTTTGAGGGAAAATGAGCAGTTCTTC. Protein: CASSLRENEQFF.